Below are 20 T cell receptor beta chains sequenced from a single sample in a study of blood T cell repertoires in COVID-19. TCRdb's table, derived via immunoSEQ multiplex PCR, lists solely in-frame clones and lacks some. The sample has roughly 100,000 clones, roughly 87% seen once. Material: peripheral blood. Receptors were obtained from a man aged 50 to 60 with active COVID-19.

The gene calls are TRBV18 and TRBJ1-5, with 8 nucleotides matching TRBD1. The CDR3 is 15 amino acids. CDR1 is KGHSH and CDR2 is LQKENI in the germline V gene. Unmatched junction bases numbered 6, after V lost 4 bases and J lost 4 bases. CDR3 protein: CASSQTGGGNQPQHF. The CDR3 coding sequence is TGTGCCAGCTCACAAACAGGGGGAGGGAATCAGCCCCAGCATTTT.

The chain couples TRBV6-5 to TRBJ1-1; D possibly corresponds to TRBD1 (6 bases). Germline lookup yields CDR1 MNHEY and CDR2 SVGAGI. This CDR3 spans 13 amino acids. Between the trimmed V and J ends, which lost 5 bases and 7 bases, there was a span of 14 bases. In DNA form, the CDR3 reads TGTGCCAGCAGTACAGGGCTGCGGATTGAAGCTTTCTTT. Translating it yields CASSTGLRIEAFF.

The chain joins TRBV6-6 to TRBJ2-3, with a tentative D call TRBD2 (6 bases). Trimming shortened V by 5 bases and J by 0 bases, and 18 bases separated the two germline ends. Germline CDR1 is MNHNY and CDR2 is SVGAGI (reference sequence). The CDR3 totals 17 residues. The CDR3 DNA reads as TGTGCCAGCAGTCACGAGCGGGCATTAGCTAGCACAGATACGCAGTATTTT. It is translated as CASSHERALASTDTQYF.

The J gene is TRBJ1-6, the V gene TRBV5-1, with 9 positions matching TRBD1. This CDR3 has 14 residues. V trimming: 4 bases; J trimming: 9 bases; junction bases outside the gene matches: 5. CDR1 SGHRS and CDR2 YFSETQ come from the germline V gene. The CDR3 bases are TGCGCCAGCAGCCCGGGACAGGGACGTTCACCCCTCCACTTT. Residues: CASSPGQGRSPLHF. Drawing the rest from reference TRBV5-1 and TRBJ1-6, the complete variable domain is KAGVTQTPRYLIKTRGQQVTLSCSPISGHRSVSWYQQTPGQGLQFLFEYFSETQRNKGNFPGRFSGRQFSNSRSEMNVSTLELGDSALYLCASSPGQGRSPLHFGNGTRLTVT.

The chain couples TRBV5-1 to TRBJ1-4, with D maybe TRBD1 (5 bases). The CDR3 covers 15 residues. Trimming pared 0 bases from V and 6 bases from J, leaving 12 bases between. CDR1 is SGHRS and CDR2 is YFSETQ in the germline V gene. This CDR3 is CASSLAGREDEKLFF. CDR3 in DNA: TGCGCCAGCAGCTTGGCAGGGCGTGAGGATGAAAAACTGTTTTTT.

The CDR3 nucleotides are TGTGCCAGCAGGGGGGACTCCGAAGTGGGGCCCCAGCATTTT. As protein: CASRGDSEVGPQHF. The V call is TRBV2, the J call TRBJ1-5; a weak D match, TRBD1 (5 bases). The V gene lost 6 bases and the J gene lost 9 bases, with 18 bases spanning the gap. Per the germline V gene, CDR1 is SNHLY and CDR2 is FYNNEI. The CDR3 is made up of 14 amino acids.

This chain links TRBV5-1 with TRBJ2-1, with TRBD2 matching over 7 bases. Losses at the gene ends were 2 bases for V and 9 bases for J; bases not matched to a gene: 8. Germline values: CDR1 SGHRS, CDR2 YFSETQ. The CDR3 is 14 amino acids. CDR3 bases: TGCGCCAGCAGCTTTAGTACGGGCGGGGGTGAGCAGTTCTTC. Protein product: CASSFSTGGGEQFF.

This clone was found a few times. V usage is TRBV10-1 and J usage is TRBJ2-7; TRBD2 matches at 8 bases. Germline CDR1 WNHNN, CDR2 SYGVQD (reference sequence). Trimming took 10 bases from V and 2 from J; bases not matched to a gene: 13. CDR3 length: 15 residues. CDR3 nucleotides: TGCGCCACCTCGCGGGAGCGGGGGCCAACCTACGAGCAGTACTTC. It encodes CATSRERGPTYEQYF.

V is TRBV19 and J is TRBJ2-3, with TRBD2 matching over 7 bases. Germline V lookup: CDR1 LNHDA, CDR2 SQIVND (reference sequence). The CDR3 is 14 residues long. V dropped 8 bases and J dropped 2; count of bases not matched to a gene: 7. In DNA, the CDR3 is TGTGCCAGTGGGAGAGGACTAGACACAGATACGCAGTATTTT. It translates to CASGRGLDTDTQYF.

This clone occurred once. The chain joins TRBV25-1 to TRBJ2-7, with TRBD1 matching over 9 bases. This CDR3 comprises 14 residues. Trimming cost V 6 bases and J 3 bases; bases outside gene matches: 6. Looked up from germline, CDR1 is MGHDK and CDR2 is SYGVNS. The DNA for the CDR3 is TGTGCCAGCAGGAAGGGACAGGGACTCTACGAGCAGTACTTC. Amino acids: CASRKGQGLYEQYF.

The chain carries TRBV2 and TRBJ2-5, with 8 nucleotides matching TRBD2. The CDR3 length is 14 residues. V gave up 8 bases and J gave up 3 bases; unmatched junction bases: 8. The V gene's germline CDR1 is SNHLY and CDR2 FYNNEI. The CDR3 loop is CASVPAGVKETQYF. The CDR3 DNA follows: TGTGCCAGCGTCCCAGCGGGAGTGAAAGAGACCCAGTACTTC.

The V and J genes are TRBV6-5 and TRBJ1-2, with 8 nucleotides matching TRBD1. The CDR3 runs 13 residues. Germline CDR1 MNHEY, CDR2 SVGAGI. V lost 5 bases and J lost 8; bases outside the gene matches: 7. The CDR3 region has the DNA TGTGCCAGCAGTCCGACAGGGGTAATCGGCTACACCTTC. It codes for CASSPTGVIGYTF.

The CDR3 sequence: CAWSVRGNTGELFF. The DNA for the CDR3 is TGTGCCTGGAGTGTACGGGGTAACACCGGGGAGCTGTTTTTT. The chain employs TRBV30 and TRBJ2-2; TRBD2 is a possible D gene (5 bases). Germline V gene sequence: CDR1 GTSNPN, CDR2 SVGIG (reference sequence). Trimming shortened V by 0 bases and J by 2 bases, and 7 bases separated the two germline ends. CDR3 length: 14 residues. Full variable domain (remainder filled in from reference TRBV30 and TRBJ2-2): SQTIHQWPATLVQPVGSPLSLECTVEGTSNPNLYWYRQAAGRGLQLLFYSVGIGQISSEVPQNLSASRPQDRQFILSSKKLLLSDSGFYLCAWSVRGNTGELFFGEGSRLTVL.

This chain joins TRBV27 and TRBJ2-7; TRBD1 matches at 9 bases. Trimming cost V 3 bases and J 0 bases; bases outside gene matches: 6. The CDR3 is 16 residues long. Germline assignment: CDR1 MNHEY and CDR2 SMNVEV (reference sequence). For the CDR3, the DNA is TGTGCCAGCAGTTTCGACCGGACAGGGGCCTCCTACGAGCAGTACTTC. Protein: CASSFDRTGASYEQYF.

This chain links TRBV5-1 with TRBJ1-1; D gene uncertain. The CDR3 consists of 13 residues. Trimming shortened V by 2 bases and J by 4 bases, and 9 bases separated the two germline ends. The germline V gene encodes CDR1 SGHRS and CDR2 YFSETQ. CDR3 protein: CASSFNGGTEAFF. The CDR3 DNA follows: TGCGCCAGCAGCTTTAACGGAGGCACTGAAGCTTTCTTT.

This chain's CDR3 is CASSSQGTGANVLTF. The CDR3 DNA is TGTGCCAGCAGCTCCCAGGGGACCGGGGCCAACGTCCTGACTTTC. V gene TRBV7-2 combines with J gene TRBJ2-6, with a weak D call TRBD1 (6 bases). V was pared by 4 bases and J by 4 bases, with 11 bases between. Germline loops: CDR1 SGHTA, CDR2 FQGNSA. This CDR3 is 15 amino acids long.

The V and J genes are TRBV7-3 and TRBJ2-3, with a weak D call TRBD1 (6 bases). The V gene's germline CDR1 is SGHTA and CDR2 FQGTGA. The V gene lost 5 bases and the J gene lost 0 bases, with 15 bases spanning the gap. The CDR3 covers 16 residues. The CDR3 bases are TGTGCCAGCAGCCCTCGACAGGTCCCCAGCACAGATACGCAGTATTTT. The encoded protein is CASSPRQVPSTDTQYF.

V and J are TRBV5-1 and TRBJ1-3, with TRBD1 matching over 9 bases. The J segment lost 2 bases and the V segment lost 6 bases, leaving 6 bases of the junction unmatched. The length of the CDR3 is 15 residues. The germline V gene has CDR1 SGHRS and CDR2 YFSETQ. The CDR3 DNA follows: TGCGCCAGCAAGGGGACAGGGTTAGCTGGAAACACCATATATTTT. Translation gives CASKGTGLAGNTIYF.

The J gene is TRBJ1-4, the V gene TRBV5-1, with a tentative D call TRBD1 (6 bases). CDR3 length: 14 amino acids. The V gene's germline CDR1 is SGHRS and CDR2 YFSETQ. Trimming stripped 7 bases from V and 0 bases from J, with 10 bases between. The CDR3 is CASQDSATNEKLFF. DNA for the CDR3: TGCGCCAGCCAGGACAGCGCAACTAATGAAAAACTGTTTTTT.

This clone occurred once. The sample contains more than one DNA sequence encoding this CDR3. For the CDR3, the DNA is TGTGCCAGCGGGGCCGTGAACACTGAAGCTTTCTTT. Translating it yields CASGAVNTEAFF. The chain couples TRBV12-3 or TRBV12-4 to TRBJ1-1; tentative D call: TRBD1 (5 bases). V lost 8 bases and J 0 bases, leaving 7 bases between the germline ends. The CDR3 is made up of 12 amino acids.